The 17 T cell receptor beta chains reported below all come from one sample, sequenced in a study of T cell responses to AZD1222 COVID-19 vaccine. Measured with immunoSEQ multiplex PCR; TCRdb has only the in-frame clones, and not every one. Of 100,000 to 150,000 clones in the sample, more than 85% were seen once. This specimen was peripheral blood, taken 28 days after the second AZD1222 dose. Receptors originate from an adult who received the AZD1222 COVID-19 vaccine.

The chain employs TRBV6-5 and TRBJ1-5; D is unresolved. The CDR3 has 13 amino acids. The germline gives CDR1 MNHEY, CDR2 SVGAGI. V dropped 7 bases and J dropped 6 bases, with 13 bases sitting between them. CDR3 protein: CASIGQEVQPQHF. The CDR3 DNA follows: TGTGCCAGCATAGGGCAAGAAGTTCAGCCCCAGCATTTT.

The V and J genes are TRBV18 and TRBJ1-1; D may be TRBD1 (5 bases). This CDR3 region has 13 residues. Germline CDR1 is KGHSH and CDR2 is LQKENI. Trimming stripped 1 base from V and 5 bases from J, with 8 bases between. The CDR3 nucleotides read TGTGCCAGCTCACCACTGGGGGGTACTGAAGCTTTCTTT. Translating it yields CASSPLGGTEAFF.

The chain combines TRBV15 with TRBJ2-5, with a possible D match to TRBD1 (6 bases). The germline V gene has CDR1 LNHNV and CDR2 YYDKDF (reference sequence). The CDR3 is made up of 16 amino acids. V was clipped by 3 bases and J by 4 bases, with 18 bases between them. The CDR3 sequence: CATSRLAGEPGETQYF. The CDR3, as DNA: TGTGCCACCAGCAGGCTCGCAGGGGAACCTGGAGAGACCCAGTACTTC. Drawing the rest from reference TRBV15 and TRBJ2-5, the complete variable domain is DAMVIQNPRYQVTQFGKPVTLSCSQTLNHNVMYWYQQKSSQAPKLLFHYYDKDFNNEADTPDNFQSRRPNTSFCFLDIRSPGLGDTAMYLCATSRLAGEPGETQYFGPGTRLLVL.

V usage is TRBV10-1 and J usage is TRBJ1-2, with TRBD1 as a possible D gene (5 bases). The CDR3 has 13 residues. Germline V gene lookup returns CDR1 WNHNN and CDR2 SYGVQD (reference sequence). Trimming took 4 bases from V and 0 from J, leaving 6 bases between them. The CDR3 protein is CASSGQTNYGYTF. The CDR3 coding sequence is TGCGCCAGCAGTGGACAGACTAACTATGGCTACACCTTC.

This rearrangement joins TRBV29-1 to TRBJ1-1; perhaps TRBD1 as D (6 bases). Germline V gives CDR1 SQVTM, CDR2 ANQGSEA. Trimming stripped 4 bases from V and 0 bases from J, with 12 bases between. CDR3 length equals 14 residues. This CDR3 reads CSVGPGVMNTEAFF. CDR3 nucleotides: TGCAGCGTTGGGCCAGGGGTCATGAACACTGAAGCTTTCTTT.

The V gene is TRBV6-5, the J gene TRBJ1-5; D is perhaps TRBD1 (6 bases). Germline lookup yields CDR1 MNHEY and CDR2 SVGAGI. This CDR3 region has 15 residues. The V end was cut by 4 bases, the J end by 2 bases, with 12 bases between. CDR3: CASSFTGGGNQPQHF. The DNA of the CDR3 is TGTGCCAGCAGTTTCACGGGGGGCGGCAATCAGCCCCAGCATTTT.

The J gene is TRBJ1-2, the V gene TRBV19, with 7 bases that match TRBD1. The V segment lost 3 bases and the J segment 5 bases; nucleotides outside the gene matches: 6. CDR3 size: 14 residues. Germline CDR1 LNHDA, CDR2 SQIVND (reference sequence). The CDR3 DNA reads as TGTGCCAGTAGTATGGGGACAGAATTATATGGCTACACCTTC. This sequence encodes CASSMGTELYGYTF.

The chain carries TRBV5-4 and TRBJ2-1, with TRBD2 matching over 7 bases. V dropped 3 bases and J dropped 3; count of bases not matched to a gene: 6. The germline CDR1 and CDR2 sequences are SGHNT and YYREEE (reference sequence). The CDR3 length is 15 residues. Written as DNA, the CDR3 is TGTGCCAGCAGCTCCCGAGCGGGGCGCTACAATGAGCAGTTCTTC. Translating it yields CASSSRAGRYNEQFF.

The chain employs TRBV10-3 and TRBJ1-2; D is undetermined. In germline, CDR1 is ENHRY, CDR2 SYGVKD. This CDR3 has 13 amino acids. The V end lost 6 bases, the J end lost 2 bases, and 10 bases lay between the germline ends. The CDR3 region is CAIRGGENYGYTF. Written as DNA, the CDR3 is TGTGCCATCAGGGGTGGGGAAAACTATGGCTACACCTTC.

The V call is TRBV5-4, the J call TRBJ1-2, with a weak D call TRBD1 (5 bases). With 0 bases removed from V and 1 base from J, the gap between germline ends came to 10 bases. This CDR3 has 15 residues. Germline CDR1 reads SGHNT; CDR2 reads YYREEE (reference sequence). Here the CDR3 reads CASSLEQDYNYGYTF. The CDR3 nucleotides read TGTGCCAGCAGCTTGGAACAGGACTATAACTATGGCTACACCTTC.

The chain couples TRBV30 to TRBJ2-3; no definite D call. The germline CDR1 and CDR2 sequences are GTSNPN and SVGIG (reference sequence). V was cut by 3 bases and J by 4 bases, with 11 bases left in between. This CDR3 comprises 13 residues. DNA of the CDR3: TGTGCCTGGAGGGTGATGGGGTCAGATACGCAGTATTTT. As protein: CAWRVMGSDTQYF. Full variable domain (remainder filled in from reference TRBV30 and TRBJ2-3): SQTIHQWPATLVQPVGSPLSLECTVEGTSNPNLYWYRQAAGRGLQLLFYSVGIGQISSEVPQNLSASRPQDRQFILSSKKLLLSDSGFYLCAWRVMGSDTQYFGPGTRLTVL.

This chain joins TRBV7-3 and TRBJ2-7, with 10 bases lining up with TRBD1. The ends lost 5 bases at V and 2 bases at J; junction bases unmatched: 3. The germline gives CDR1 SGHTA, CDR2 FQGTGA. This CDR3 region has 14 residues. The DNA of the CDR3 is TGTGCCAGCAGCCAGGGACAGGGGCCCTACGAGCAGTACTTC. Residues: CASSQGQGPYEQYF.

This clone was counted once. J is TRBJ1-2 and V is TRBV11-3, with unresolved D. The CDR3 loop spans 12 amino acids. The V gene's germline CDR1 is SGHNT and CDR2 YENEEA. Trimming removed 0 bases at V and 4 bases at J, with 3 bases between. CDR3 sequence (DNA): TGTGCCAGCAGCTTAGACAGCTATGGCTACACCTTC. It specifies CASSLDSYGYTF.

The chain couples TRBV14 to TRBJ1-5, with unresolved D. This CDR3 has 12 residues. Trimming cost V 2 bases and J 11 bases, with 10 bases left between them. Germline-derived CDR1 and CDR2 are SGHDN and FVKESK. The CDR3 coding sequence is TGTGCCAGCAGCCAAATCCCCTGGGCCCAGCATTTT. This gives the protein CASSQIPWAQHF.

The sample holds one count of this clone. The chain is built from TRBV11-1 and TRBJ1-6; D is ambiguous. The CDR3 runs to 16 residues. Trimming cost V 3 bases and J 0 bases, with 9 bases left between them. CDR1 and CDR2 (germline): SGHAT, FQDESV (reference sequence). The CDR3 nucleotides are TGTGCCAGCAGCTTCGCGAGGAACTCCTATAATTCACCCCTCCACTTT. As protein: CASSFARNSYNSPLHF.

The chain is built from TRBV7-9 and TRBJ2-7; D possibly corresponds to TRBD1 (5 bases). Trimming cost V 1 base and J 3 bases, with 13 bases left between them. The length of the CDR3 is 15 residues. Germline lookup yields CDR1 SEHNR and CDR2 FQNEAQ (reference sequence). The CDR3 region has the DNA TGTGCCAGCAGCTTAGTAGCTGGACAACTCTACGAGCAGTACTTC. Translation: CASSLVAGQLYEQYF.

This rearrangement joins TRBV6-5 to TRBJ2-7, with D possibly being TRBD1 or TRBD2 (7 bases each). The length of the CDR3 is 13 residues. V lost 8 bases to trimming and J lost 1 base, with 12 bases between them. The germline V gene encodes CDR1 MNHEY and CDR2 SVGAGI. CDR3 nucleotides: TGTGCCAGCCAGGGGGGGACATCCTACGAGCAGTACTTC. This translates into CASQGGTSYEQYF.